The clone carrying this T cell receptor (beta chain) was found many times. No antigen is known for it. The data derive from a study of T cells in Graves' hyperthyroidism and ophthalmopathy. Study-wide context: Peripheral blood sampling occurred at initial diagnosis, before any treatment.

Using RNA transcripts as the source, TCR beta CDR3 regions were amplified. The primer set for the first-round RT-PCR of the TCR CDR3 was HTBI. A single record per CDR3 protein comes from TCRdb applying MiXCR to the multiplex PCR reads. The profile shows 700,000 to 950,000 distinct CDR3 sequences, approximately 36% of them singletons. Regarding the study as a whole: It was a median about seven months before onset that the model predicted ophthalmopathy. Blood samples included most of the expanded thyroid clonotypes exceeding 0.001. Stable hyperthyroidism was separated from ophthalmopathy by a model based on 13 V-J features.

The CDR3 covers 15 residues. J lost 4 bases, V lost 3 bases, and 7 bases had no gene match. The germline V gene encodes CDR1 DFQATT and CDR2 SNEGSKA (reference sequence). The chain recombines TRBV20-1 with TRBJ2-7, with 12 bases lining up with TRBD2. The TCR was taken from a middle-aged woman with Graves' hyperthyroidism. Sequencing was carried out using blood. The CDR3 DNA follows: TGCAGTGCTAGTCCACCGGGACTAGCGGGTTACGAGCAGTACTTC. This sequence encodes CSASPPGLAGYEQYF.